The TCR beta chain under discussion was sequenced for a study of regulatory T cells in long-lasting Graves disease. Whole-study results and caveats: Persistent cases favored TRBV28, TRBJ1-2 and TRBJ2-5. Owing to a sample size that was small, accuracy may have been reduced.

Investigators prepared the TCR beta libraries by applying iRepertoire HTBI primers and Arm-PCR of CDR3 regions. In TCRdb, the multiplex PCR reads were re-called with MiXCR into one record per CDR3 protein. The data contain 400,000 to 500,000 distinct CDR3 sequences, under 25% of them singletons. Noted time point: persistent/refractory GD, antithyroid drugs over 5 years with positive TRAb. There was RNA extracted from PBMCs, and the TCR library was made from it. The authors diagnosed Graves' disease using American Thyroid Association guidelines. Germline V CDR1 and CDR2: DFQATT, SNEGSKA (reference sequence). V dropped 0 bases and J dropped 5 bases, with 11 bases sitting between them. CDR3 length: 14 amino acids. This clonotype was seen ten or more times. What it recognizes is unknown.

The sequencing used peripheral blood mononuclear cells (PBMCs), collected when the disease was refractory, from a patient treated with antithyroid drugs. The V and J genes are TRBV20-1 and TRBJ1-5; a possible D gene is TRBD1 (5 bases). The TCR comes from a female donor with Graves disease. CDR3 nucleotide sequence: TGCAGTGCTAGAGATTTTGGGGGTGATCAGCCCCAGCATTTT. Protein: CSARDFGGDQPQHF.